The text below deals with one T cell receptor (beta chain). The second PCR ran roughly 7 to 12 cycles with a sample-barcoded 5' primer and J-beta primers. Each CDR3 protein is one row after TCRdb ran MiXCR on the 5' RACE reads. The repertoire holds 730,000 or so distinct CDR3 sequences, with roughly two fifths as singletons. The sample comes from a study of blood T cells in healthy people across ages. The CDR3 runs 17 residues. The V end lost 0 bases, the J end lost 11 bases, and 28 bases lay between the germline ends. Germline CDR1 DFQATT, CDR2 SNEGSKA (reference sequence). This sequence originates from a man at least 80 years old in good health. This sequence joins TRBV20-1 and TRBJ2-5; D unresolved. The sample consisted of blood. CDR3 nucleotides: TGCAGTGCTAGAGATTGGATTCCGGCGGCCTCCTACAATGAGCAGTACTTC. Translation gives CSARDWIPAASYNEQYF.